The subject of this entry is one T cell receptor (beta chain). Germline loops: CDR1 KGHDR, CDR2 SFDVKD. The trim removed 5 bases at V and 4 bases at J, leaving 6 bases unmatched. CDR3 length: 16 amino acids. Original analysis: Estimation of nucleated cell counts relied on the amplification of reference gene primers. Here immunoSEQ multiplex PCR was the method, and the copy in TCRdb shows in-frame clones only, minus some. D and trimming come from the DNA, and the V and J calls and clone size come from that table. The table lists around 56,000 clones, 90% of them singletons. This sample was included in a study of blood T cell repertoires in COVID-19. Study overall: The United States, Italy and Spain supplied acute and convalescent COVID-19 samples. Sources were T cells, B-cell-depleted T cells, or PBMCs; the material itself was cDNA or gDNA.

The chain recombines TRBV24-1 with TRBJ2-6; TRBD1 aligns across 8 bases. The receptor was isolated from an older man with acute or convalescent COVID-19. Sequencing input: peripheral blood. The CDR3 nucleotides are TGTGCCACCAGTGCCCCGACAGGGGCGGGGGCCAACGTCCTGACTTTC. The encoded protein is CATSAPTGAGANVLTF.